The 9 T cell receptor beta chains listed next were all sequenced from one sample in a study of control samples from healthy donors and cancer patients. Sequencing used immunoSEQ multiplex PCR; TCRdb keeps in-frame clones, though not all of them. The sample lists more than 25,000 clones; roughly 89% were seen once. Sample: PBMCs. All receptors derive from a man aged 50-60 years with lung cancer.

This rearrangement joins TRBV4-1 to TRBJ1-1, with D unresolved. The germline V and J ends were trimmed by 2 bases and 0 bases, with 1 base remaining between them. This CDR3 contains 12 residues. Per the germline V gene, CDR1 is MGHRA and CDR2 is YSYEKL. The CDR3 protein is CASSQLNTEAFF. The CDR3 DNA reads TGCGCCAGCAGCCAATTGAACACTGAAGCTTTCTTT.

The CDR3 spells CASSPTGGYGYTF. The CDR3 nucleotides read TGTGCCAGCAGCCCGACAGGGGGCTATGGCTACACCTTC. This chain links TRBV5-6 with TRBJ1-2; 9 nucleotides align to TRBD1. CDR1 and CDR2 from the germline V gene are SGHDT and YYEEEE. CDR3 size: 13 residues. V was pared by 4 bases and J by 4 bases, with 2 bases of the junction left unmatched.

The rearrangement links TRBV10-3 to TRBJ1-4, with D perhaps matching TRBD1 (6 bases). Germline V gene sequence: CDR1 ENHRY, CDR2 SYGVKD. The length of the CDR3 is 13 residues. Trimming took 11 bases from V and 4 from J, leaving 14 bases between them. The CDR3 coding sequence is TGTGCCGTCGGGGGGCGGGTTAATGAAAAACTGTTTTTT. Protein product: CAVGGRVNEKLFF.

In its sample, this clone ranks as medium-sized (0.01 to 0.1%). The CDR3 here is CASQGSYNSPLHF. The CDR3 DNA reads TGTGCCAGCCAGGGCTCCTATAATTCACCCCTCCACTTT. The chain joins TRBV7-2 to TRBJ1-6; weak D call: TRBD1 (5 bases). Germline CDR1 and CDR2: SGHTA and FQGNSA. V lost 8 bases and J lost 0, with 5 bases in between. The CDR3 length is 13 residues.

V is TRBV10-3 and J is TRBJ1-4; D might be TRBD1 (6 bases). The ends were cut back, 6 bases at V and 8 bases at J, with 13 bases in the middle. From germline, CDR1 is ENHRY and CDR2 SYGVKD. The CDR3 loop spans 13 amino acids. The CDR3 coding sequence is TGTGCCATCAGGCAGGGGTCTTGGGAAAAACTGTTTTTT. It translates to CAIRQGSWEKLFF.

This clone has a single count. The V call is TRBV7-3, the J call TRBJ2-3; 8 bases match TRBD1. This CDR3 is built from 13 residues. Trimming removed 6 bases from V and 5 bases from J; junction bases left unmatched: 4. Germline V gene data show CDR1 as SGHTA and CDR2 as FQGTGA. The DNA for the CDR3 is TGTGCCAGCAGTGAACAGGGGGTAGATACGCAGTATTTT. Its translation: CASSEQGVDTQYF. Full variable domain (remainder filled in from reference TRBV7-3 and TRBJ2-3): GAGVSQTPSNKVTEKGKYVELRCDPISGHTALYWYRQSLGQGPEFLIYFQGTGAADDSGLPNDRFFAVRPEGSVSTLKIQRTERGDSAVYLCASSEQGVDTQYFGPGTRLTVL.

The V call is TRBV7-6, the J call TRBJ2-1; no clear D gene. The CDR3 runs to 12 residues. Per the germline V gene, CDR1 is SGHVS and CDR2 is FNYEAQ. V lost 2 bases and J lost 5, with 4 bases in between. CDR3 sequence: CASSLRDNEQFF. The CDR3, as DNA: TGTGCCAGCAGCTTAAGGGACAATGAGCAGTTCTTC.

This clone is a singleton in its sample. The gene calls are TRBV19 and TRBJ1-2; 8 bases fit TRBD1. CDR3 length equals 13 residues. Germline V gene data show CDR1 as LNHDA and CDR2 as SQIVND (reference sequence). V was clipped by 5 bases and J by 8 bases; unmatched bases: 7. The CDR3 is CASSEGRTGGYTF. As DNA, the CDR3 is TGTGCCAGTAGTGAAGGAAGGACAGGGGGCTACACCTTC.

The chain is built from TRBV19 and TRBJ1-4, with a tentative D call TRBD1 (6 bases). This CDR3 comprises 13 residues. Deletions cut 8 bases from V and 5 bases from J, with 12 bases between. Germline CDR1 is LNHDA and CDR2 is SQIVND (reference sequence). The CDR3 nucleotides read TGTGCCAGTGGCGGACAGCGGAATGAAAAACTGTTTTTT. As protein: CASGGQRNEKLFF. Looking up the rest from reference TRBV19 and TRBJ1-4 gives the full variable domain: DGGITQSPKYLFRKEGQNVTLSCEQNLNHDAMYWYRQDPGQGLRLIYYSQIVNDFQKGDIAEGYSVSREKKESFPLTVTSAQKNPTAFYLCASGGQRNEKLFFGSGTQLSVL.